The 18 T cell receptor beta chains reported below all come from one sample, sequenced in a study of CD8 T cells in acute hepatitis C reinfection. Method: immunoSEQ multiplex PCR; TCRdb's copy keeps in-frame clones and lacks some. The data show about 38,000 clones, around 85% seen once. The time point here: naive CD8 control sorted from an acute-time-point sample. The specimen was naive CD8+ T cells from PBMCs. These receptors originate from a woman aged 18-30 years who spontaneously cleared hepatitis C infection.

The V call is TRBV6-1, the J call TRBJ2-7; perhaps TRBD1 as D (5 bases). Germline V gives CDR1 MNHNS, CDR2 SASEGT. This CDR3 region has 12 residues. Between the trimmed V and J ends, which lost 6 bases and 6 bases, there was a span of 12 bases. In DNA form, the CDR3 reads TGTGCCAGCAGCCAGGGTTCCATCGAGCAGTACTTC. Protein product: CASSQGSIEQYF.

CDR3 nucleotide sequence: TGTGCCAGCAGCCCGACCCGAGGGGACATTCAGTACTTC. It codes for CASSPTRGDIQYF. The V call is TRBV7-9, the J call TRBJ2-4; D possibly uses TRBD1 or TRBD2 (5 bases each). Germline V gene lookup returns CDR1 SEHNR and CDR2 FQNEAQ (reference sequence). The CDR3 covers 13 residues. The V end was cut by 5 bases, the J end by 8 bases, with 13 bases between.

The chain links TRBV7-3 to TRBJ2-7; D is possibly TRBD2 (5 bases). CDR3 length: 12 residues. Germline V gene lookup returns CDR1 SGHTA and CDR2 FQGTGA. V shed 6 bases and J shed 3 bases, with 9 bases lying between them. The CDR3 DNA reads TGTGCCAGCAGTGGAGGCTACTACGAGCAGTACTTC. It yields the protein CASSGGYYEQYF. Drawing the rest from reference TRBV7-3 and TRBJ2-7, the complete variable domain is GAGVSQTPSNKVTEKGKYVELRCDPISGHTALYWYRQSLGQGPEFLIYFQGTGAADDSGLPNDRFFAVRPEGSVSTLKIQRTERGDSAVYLCASSGGYYEQYFGPGTRLTVT.

The genes are TRBV7-6 and TRBJ2-1, with TRBD2 identical over 11 bases. Per germline, CDR1 SGHVS and CDR2 FNYEAQ. V was clipped by 2 bases and J by 2 bases; unmatched bases: 8. This CDR3 is 18 amino acids long. In DNA, the CDR3 is TGTGCCAGCAGCTTATTAGCGGGAGGGTGGATTGCCTACAATGAGCAGTTCTTC. It specifies CASSLLAGGWIAYNEQFF.

The CDR3 nucleotides read TGTGCCAGCAGCGCCGGGACAGGGCCCTACGAGCAGTACTTC. Translated, it gives CASSAGTGPYEQYF. The rearrangement uses TRBV9 and TRBJ2-7; 9 nucleotides line up with TRBD1. The CDR3 consists of 14 residues. Germline values: CDR1 SGDLS, CDR2 YYNGEE. Trimming removed 3 bases from V and 2 bases from J; junction bases left unmatched: 3.

This clone was counted between two and nine times. This chain links TRBV10-3 with TRBJ2-1; D gene unclear. Per the germline V gene, CDR1 is ENHRY and CDR2 is SYGVKD. This CDR3 contains 13 residues. The ends were cut back, 5 bases at V and 2 bases at J, with 7 bases in the middle. The chain's CDR3 is CAISLGPYNEQFF. The CDR3 DNA sequence: TGTGCCATCAGTTTAGGCCCCTACAATGAGCAGTTCTTC.

J is TRBJ1-5 and V is TRBV11-1, with D unresolved. The V end was cut by 2 bases, the J end by 4 bases, with 18 bases between. Germline loops: CDR1 SGHAT, CDR2 FQDESV (reference sequence). The CDR3 contains 17 residues. CDR3 residues: CASSLRVTAGGNQPQHF. The DNA of the CDR3 is TGTGCCAGCAGCTTAAGGGTAACAGCAGGAGGGAATCAGCCCCAGCATTTT.

This clone is categorized as medium-sized. V gene TRBV2 combines with J gene TRBJ2-4; 11 bases are a match to TRBD1. J lost 8 bases, V lost 7 bases, and 10 bases had no gene match. This CDR3 comprises 15 residues. CDR1 and CDR2 (germline): SNHLY, FYNNEI. In nucleotides, the CDR3 is TGTGCCAGCATAGAGGAGGACAGGGGGCCTGACATTCAGTACTTC. Encoded protein: CASIEEDRGPDIQYF.

This sequence joins TRBV7-9 and TRBJ1-1; the D is unclear. V dropped 4 bases and J dropped 11 bases, with 5 bases sitting between them. The CDR3 has 9 residues. Germline V gene data show CDR1 as SEHNR and CDR2 as FQNEAQ (reference sequence). Here the CDR3 reads CASSSPAFF. Written as DNA, the CDR3 is TGTGCCAGCAGCTCCCCGGCTTTCTTT. The complete variable domain, with remaining parts taken from reference TRBV7-9 and TRBJ1-1, reads DTGVSQNPRHKITKRGQNVTFRCDPISEHNRLYWYRQTLGQGPEFLTYFQNEAQLEKSRLLSDRFSAERPKGSFSTLEIQRTEQGDSAMYLCASSSPAFFGQGTRLTVV.

This clone was seen only a few times. The chain is built from TRBV27 and TRBJ2-5; perhaps TRBD2 as D (6 bases). Trimming took 8 bases from V and 5 from J, leaving 18 bases between them. This CDR3 is built from 14 residues. Germline CDR1 and CDR2: MNHEY and SMNVEV (reference sequence). CDR3: CASSVGGWDETQYF. The CDR3 nucleotides read TGTGCCAGCTCCGTTGGAGGGTGGGACGAGACCCAGTACTTC.

V and J are TRBV10-3 and TRBJ1-1; TRBD1 matches 9 bases. The CDR3 spans 16 residues. The junction had 20 bases not matched to a gene; V was cut back by 6 bases and J by 12 bases. Germline-derived CDR1 and CDR2 are ENHRY and SYGVKD. CDR3 in DNA: TGTGCCATCAGGGAGGGTACAGGGGGCGAATTGGGCCTCCCTTTCTTT. This codes for CAIREGTGGELGLPFF.

This clone has a single count. The rearrangement uses TRBV4-1 and TRBJ2-7, with D perhaps matching TRBD2 (5 bases). V was shortened by 0 bases and J by 2 bases, with 14 bases between the two germline ends. CDR3 length: 16 amino acids. Germline CDR1 reads MGHRA; CDR2 reads YSYEKL. Written as DNA, the CDR3 is TGCGCCAGCAGCCAAGACGGACTGGAAGCACCCTACGAGCAGTACTTC. This gives the protein CASSQDGLEAPYEQYF.

In its sample, this clone was seen a few times. The chain recombines TRBV2 with TRBJ1-2; the D is unclear. The V gene's germline CDR1 is SNHLY and CDR2 FYNNEI. Trimming left V 3 bases short and J 8 bases short, with 10 bases between. The CDR3 loop spans 12 amino acids. CDR3 DNA sequence: TGTGCCAGCAGTGAGGGGAGCCTGGGCTACACCTTC. Protein product: CASSEGSLGYTF.

V gene TRBV15 combines with J gene TRBJ2-7; the D is unclear. CDR3 length: 16 amino acids. Germline V gives CDR1 LNHNV, CDR2 YYDKDF (reference sequence). V was pared by 2 bases and J by 0 bases, with 14 bases between. The CDR3 reads CATSRLRPTSSYEQYF. Written as DNA, the CDR3 is TGTGCCACCAGCAGACTCCGACCCACGAGCTCCTACGAGCAGTACTTC. The full variable domain, rest sourced from reference TRBV15 and TRBJ2-7, is DAMVIQNPRYQVTQFGKPVTLSCSQTLNHNVMYWYQQKSSQAPKLLFHYYDKDFNNEADTPDNFQSRRPNTSFCFLDIRSPGLGDTAMYLCATSRLRPTSSYEQYFGPGTRLTVT.

The V gene is TRBV19, the J gene TRBJ2-7, with TRBD2 identical over 8 bases. Germline V lookup: CDR1 LNHDA, CDR2 SQIVND (reference sequence). V lost 5 bases and J lost 4; bases outside the gene matches: 10. The CDR3 loop spans 15 amino acids. The chain's CDR3 is CASSPSAGVSYEQYF. CDR3 nucleotide sequence: TGTGCCAGTAGTCCATCAGCGGGAGTAAGTTACGAGCAGTACTTC.

For this clone: Other DNA sequences in this specimen translate into the identical CDR3. V usage is TRBV5-6 and J usage is TRBJ2-7; D is possibly TRBD2 (7 bases). CDR3 length equals 15 residues. V was pared by 0 bases and J by 3 bases, with 13 bases between. Germline CDR1 is SGHDT and CDR2 is YYEEEE. CDR3 in DNA: TGTGCCAGCAGCTTGGGTTTAGGGGGGGACTACGAGCAGTACTTC. Encoded protein: CASSLGLGGDYEQYF.

The genes are TRBV30 and TRBJ2-1; D is perhaps TRBD1 (5 bases). The germline V gene encodes CDR1 GTSNPN and CDR2 SVGIG (reference sequence). This CDR3 spans 14 amino acids. The ends were cut back, 2 bases at V and 8 bases at J, with 16 bases in the middle. CDR3: CAWSIGHKRDEQFF. The CDR3 DNA reads as TGTGCCTGGAGTATCGGACACAAACGGGATGAGCAGTTCTTC.

The chain combines TRBV6-5 with TRBJ1-2; TRBD1 might be the D (6 bases). The germline CDR1 and CDR2 sequences are MNHEY and SVGAGI. The germline V and J ends were trimmed by 10 bases and 8 bases, with 11 bases remaining between them. The CDR3 covers 10 residues. For the CDR3, the DNA is TGTGCCACCTTCCAGGGGGGCTACACCTTC. It translates to CATFQGGYTF.